The subject of this entry is one T cell receptor beta chain. This entry is derived from a study of T cells after somatic rescue of genetic block. The CDR3 runs 13 residues. Germline CDR1 is LGHNA and CDR2 is YNFKEQ. Sequencing used immunoSEQ multiplex PCR; TCRdb keeps in-frame clones, though not all of them. The profile covers approximately 58,000 clones, with about 96% appearing a single time and approximately 0.077% taken by the ten largest. This TCR came from a child younger than two. The specimen was peripheral blood mononuclear cells (PBMCs). The V gene is TRBV4-2, the J gene TRBJ2-5; 7 nucleotides line up with TRBD1. The J call is in doubt because the DNA end fits TRBJ2-7 better. The CDR3 nucleotides are TGTGCCAGCAGCCAAGGGGACAGCTACGAGCAGTACTTC. This gives the protein CASSQGDSYEQYF.